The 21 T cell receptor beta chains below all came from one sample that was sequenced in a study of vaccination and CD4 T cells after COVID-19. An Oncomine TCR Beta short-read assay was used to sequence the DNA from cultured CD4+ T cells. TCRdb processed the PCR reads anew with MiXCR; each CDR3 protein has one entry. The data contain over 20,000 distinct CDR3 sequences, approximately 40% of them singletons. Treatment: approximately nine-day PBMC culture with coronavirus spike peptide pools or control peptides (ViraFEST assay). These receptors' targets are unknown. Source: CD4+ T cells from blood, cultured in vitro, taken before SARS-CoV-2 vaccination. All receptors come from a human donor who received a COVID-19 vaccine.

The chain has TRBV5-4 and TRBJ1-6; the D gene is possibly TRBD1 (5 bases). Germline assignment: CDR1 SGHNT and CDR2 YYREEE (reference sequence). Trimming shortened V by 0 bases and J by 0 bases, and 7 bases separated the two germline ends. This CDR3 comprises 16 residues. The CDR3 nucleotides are TGTGCCAGCAGCTTGGACAGGAGCTCCTATAATTCACCCCTCCACTTT. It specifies CASSLDRSSYNSPLHF.

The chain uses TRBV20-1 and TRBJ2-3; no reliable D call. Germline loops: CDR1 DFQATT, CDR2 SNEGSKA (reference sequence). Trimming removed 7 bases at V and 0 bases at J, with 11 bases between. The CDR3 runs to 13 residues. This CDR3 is CSVLGVSTDTQYF. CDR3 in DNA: TGCAGTGTCTTGGGTGTAAGCACAGATACGCAGTATTTT.

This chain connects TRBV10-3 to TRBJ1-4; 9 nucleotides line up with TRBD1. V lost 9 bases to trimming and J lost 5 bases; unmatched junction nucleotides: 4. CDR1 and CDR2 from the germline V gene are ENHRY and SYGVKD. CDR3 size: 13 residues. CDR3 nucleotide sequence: TGTGCCATAAGACAGGGGGGAAATGAAAAACTGTTTTTT. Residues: CAIRQGGNEKLFF.

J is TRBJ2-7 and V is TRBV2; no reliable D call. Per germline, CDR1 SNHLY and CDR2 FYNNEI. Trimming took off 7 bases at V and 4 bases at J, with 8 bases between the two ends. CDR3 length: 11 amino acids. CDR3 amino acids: CASTGEYEQYF. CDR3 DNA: TGTGCCAGCACCGGCGAATACGAGCAGTACTTC.

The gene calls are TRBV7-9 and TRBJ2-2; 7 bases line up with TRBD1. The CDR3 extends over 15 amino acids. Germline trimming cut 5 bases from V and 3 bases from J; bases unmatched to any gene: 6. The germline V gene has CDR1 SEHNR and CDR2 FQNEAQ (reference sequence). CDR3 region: CASSRDSLYTGELFF. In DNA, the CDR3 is TGTGCCAGCAGCCGGGACAGCCTCTACACCGGGGAGCTGTTTTTT.

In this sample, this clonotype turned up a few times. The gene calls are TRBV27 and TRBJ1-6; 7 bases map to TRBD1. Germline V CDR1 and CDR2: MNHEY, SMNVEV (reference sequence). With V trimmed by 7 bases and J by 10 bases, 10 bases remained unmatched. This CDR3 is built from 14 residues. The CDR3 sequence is CASTLGQVNSPLHF. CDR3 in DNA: TGTGCCAGCACCTTAGGACAGGTCAACTCACCCCTCCACTTT.

CDR3 DNA sequence: TGTGCCAGCACGAACCAAAGGGCCCAAGAGACCCAGTACTTC. The encoded protein is CASTNQRAQETQYF. The gene calls are TRBV27 and TRBJ2-5; D remains unclear. This CDR3 has 14 amino acids. Germline CDR1 MNHEY, CDR2 SMNVEV (reference sequence). Trimming removed 7 bases from V and 1 base from J, with 13 bases in between.

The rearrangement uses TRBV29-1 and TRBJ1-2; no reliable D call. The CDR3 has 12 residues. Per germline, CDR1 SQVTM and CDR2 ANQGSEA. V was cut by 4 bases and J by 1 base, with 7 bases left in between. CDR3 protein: CSVVEINYGYTF. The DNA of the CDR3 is TGCAGCGTTGTAGAGATTAACTATGGCTACACCTTC. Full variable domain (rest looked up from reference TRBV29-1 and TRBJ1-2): SAVISQKPSRDICQRGTSLTIQCQVDSQVTMMFWYRQQPGQSLTLIATANQGSEATYESGFVIDKFPISRPNLTFSTLTVSNMSPEDSSIYLCSVVEINYGYTFGSGTRLTVV.

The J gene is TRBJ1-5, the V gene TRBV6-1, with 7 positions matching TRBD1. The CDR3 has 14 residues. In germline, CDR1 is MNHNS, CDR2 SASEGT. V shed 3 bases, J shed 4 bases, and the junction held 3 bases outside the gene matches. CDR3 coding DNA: TGTGCCAGCAGTGACCAGGGGGGGAATCAGCCCCAGCATTTT. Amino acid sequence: CASSDQGGNQPQHF.

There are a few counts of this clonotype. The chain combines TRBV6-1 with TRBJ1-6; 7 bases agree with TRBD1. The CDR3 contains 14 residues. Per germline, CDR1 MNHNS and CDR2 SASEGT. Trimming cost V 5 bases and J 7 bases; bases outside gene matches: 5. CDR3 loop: CASSRDRDNSPLHF. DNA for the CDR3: TGTGCCAGCAGTAGAGACAGGGACAATTCACCCCTCCACTTT.

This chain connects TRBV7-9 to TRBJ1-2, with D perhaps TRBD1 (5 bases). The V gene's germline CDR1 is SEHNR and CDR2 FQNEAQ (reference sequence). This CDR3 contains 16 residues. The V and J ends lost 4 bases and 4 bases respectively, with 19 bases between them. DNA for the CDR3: TGTGCCAGCAGCTCCCCTCGGGGGGGTCCCGCCTATGGCTACACCTTC. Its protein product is CASSSPRGGPAYGYTF.

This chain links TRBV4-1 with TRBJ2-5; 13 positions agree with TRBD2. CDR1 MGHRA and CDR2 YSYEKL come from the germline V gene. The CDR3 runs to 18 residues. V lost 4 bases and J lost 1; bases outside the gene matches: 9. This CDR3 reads CASSPLQLAGGPQETQYF. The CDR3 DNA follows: TGCGCCAGCAGCCCTCTACAACTAGCGGGGGGGCCCCAAGAGACCCAGTACTTC.

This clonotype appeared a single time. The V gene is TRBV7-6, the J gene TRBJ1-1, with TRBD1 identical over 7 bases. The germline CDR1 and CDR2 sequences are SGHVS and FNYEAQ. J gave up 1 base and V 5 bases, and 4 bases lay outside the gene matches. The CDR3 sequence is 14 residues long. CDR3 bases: TGTGCCAGCAGCCCACAGGGGAGGAACACTGAAGCTTTCTTT. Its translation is CASSPQGRNTEAFF.

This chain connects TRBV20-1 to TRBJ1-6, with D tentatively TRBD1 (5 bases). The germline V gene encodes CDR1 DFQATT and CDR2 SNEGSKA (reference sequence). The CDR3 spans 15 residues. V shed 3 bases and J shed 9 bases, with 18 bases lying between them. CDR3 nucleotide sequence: TGCAGTGCTAGGTGGGGGACCTCAGACCGTTCACCCCTCCACTTT. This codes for CSARWGTSDRSPLHF.

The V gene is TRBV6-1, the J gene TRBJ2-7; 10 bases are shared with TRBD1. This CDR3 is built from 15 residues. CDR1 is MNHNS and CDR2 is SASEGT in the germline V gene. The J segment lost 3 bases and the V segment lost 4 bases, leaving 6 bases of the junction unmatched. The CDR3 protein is CASSGRTGGIYEQYF. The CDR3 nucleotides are TGTGCCAGCAGTGGGAGGACAGGGGGTATCTACGAGCAGTACTTC.

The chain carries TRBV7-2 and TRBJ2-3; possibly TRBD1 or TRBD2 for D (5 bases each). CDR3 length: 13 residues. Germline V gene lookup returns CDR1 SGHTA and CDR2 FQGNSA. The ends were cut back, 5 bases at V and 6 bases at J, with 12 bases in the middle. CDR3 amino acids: CASSGGVRDTQYF. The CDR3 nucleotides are TGTGCCAGCAGCGGGGGAGTAAGGGATACGCAGTATTTT.

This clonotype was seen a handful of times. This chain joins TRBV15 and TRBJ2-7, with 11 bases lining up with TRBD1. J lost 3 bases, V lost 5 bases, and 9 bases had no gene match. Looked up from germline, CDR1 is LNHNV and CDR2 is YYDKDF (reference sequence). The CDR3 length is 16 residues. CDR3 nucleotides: TGTGCCACCAGCCGTCGTGCTGGGACAGGGGGCTACGAGCAGTACTTC. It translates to CATSRRAGTGGYEQYF.

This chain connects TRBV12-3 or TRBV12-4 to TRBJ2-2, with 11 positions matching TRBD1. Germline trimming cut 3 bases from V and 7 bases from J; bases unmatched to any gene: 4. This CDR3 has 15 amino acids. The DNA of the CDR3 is TGTGCCAGCAGTTTCAGGACAGGGGGCAGCGGGGAGCTGTTTTTT. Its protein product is CASSFRTGGSGELFF.

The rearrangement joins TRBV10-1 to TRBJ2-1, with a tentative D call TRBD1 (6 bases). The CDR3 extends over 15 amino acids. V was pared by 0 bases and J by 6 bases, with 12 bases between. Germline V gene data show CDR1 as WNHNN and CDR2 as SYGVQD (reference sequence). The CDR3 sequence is CASSESSGVRNEQFF. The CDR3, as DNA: TGCGCCAGCAGTGAGTCGTCAGGGGTCCGCAATGAGCAGTTCTTC.

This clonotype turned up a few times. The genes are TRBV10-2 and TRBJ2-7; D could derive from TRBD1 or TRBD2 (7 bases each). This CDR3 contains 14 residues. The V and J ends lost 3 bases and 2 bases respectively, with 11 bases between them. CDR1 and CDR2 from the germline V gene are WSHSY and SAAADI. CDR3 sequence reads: CASSDRGGPYEQYF. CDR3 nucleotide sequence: TGCGCCAGCAGTGACAGGGGGGGCCCCTACGAGCAGTACTTC.

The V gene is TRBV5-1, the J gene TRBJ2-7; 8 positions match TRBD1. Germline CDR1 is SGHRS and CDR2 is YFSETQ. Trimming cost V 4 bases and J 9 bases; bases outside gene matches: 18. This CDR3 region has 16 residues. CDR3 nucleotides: TGCGCCAGCAGCGATTCTTCTGGGACAGGACTCCTAAGGCAGTACTTC. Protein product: CASSDSSGTGLLRQYF.